Sequencing of this T cell receptor (beta chain) was carried out in a study of naive and memory T cell subsets. Regarding the study as a whole: Activation and differentiation may alter RNA-based TCR counts. From naive to CM, EM and EMRA, diversity decreased and Gini increased. Naive repertoires, especially CD8, held a few larger clonotypes, possibly memory cells re-expressing CD45RA.

This clonotype was observed many times. The target antigen is unknown. An equimolar mix of two oligonucleotides served as the beta constant-region primer for TRBC1 and TRBC2. The ligated cDNA underwent four PCR rounds using SP2 and nested alpha and beta constant-region primers. TCRdb re-called the UMI-ligation and nested PCR reads with MiXCR, one entry per CDR3 protein. The table includes tens of thousands of distinct CDR3 sequences, roughly 9.3% detected once. Between the trimmed V and J ends, which lost 5 bases and 5 bases, there was a span of 13 bases. The CDR3 spans 14 residues. Per germline, CDR1 SEHNR and CDR2 FQNEAQ (reference sequence). CMV status came from CD4+ IFNgamma after overnight CMV lysate stimulation.

The rearrangement joins TRBV7-9 to TRBJ2-1, with D possibly matching TRBD2 (5 bases). The origin of this receptor is a human donor in good health. The specimen was naive CD8+ T cells from blood. The CDR3 sequence is CASSEETNNNEQFF. The CDR3, as DNA: TGTGCCAGCAGCGAGGAGACTAACAACAATGAGCAGTTCTTC.